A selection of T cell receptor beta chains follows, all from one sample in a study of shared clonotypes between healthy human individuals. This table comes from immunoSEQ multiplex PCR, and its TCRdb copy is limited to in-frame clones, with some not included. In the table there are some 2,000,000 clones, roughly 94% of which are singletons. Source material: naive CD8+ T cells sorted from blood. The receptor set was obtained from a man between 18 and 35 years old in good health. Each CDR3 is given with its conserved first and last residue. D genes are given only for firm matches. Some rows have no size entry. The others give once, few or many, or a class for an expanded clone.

TGTGCCAGCAGCTTACTAGCGGGGAAATTTTACAATGAGCAGTTCTTC | CASSLLAGKFYNEQFF | TRBV7-8 | TRBD2 | TRBJ2-1 | -
TGCGCCAGCAGCTCAACCTGGGGTCCCGGAAACACCATATATTTT | CASSSTWGPGNTIYF | TRBV5-1 | - | TRBJ1-3 | -
TGTGCCAGCAGTTCTGTATACGAGCAGTACTTC | CASSSVYEQYF | TRBV6-5 | - | TRBJ2-7 | once
TGTGCCAGCAGTGAATCCTTGCGGGAAGAGACCCAGTACTTC | CASSESLREETQYF | TRBV25-1 | - | TRBJ2-5 | -
TGTGCCAGCTGGGGGACTGCAAAAGAGACCCAGTACTTC | CASWGTAKETQYF | TRBV28 | - | TRBJ2-5 | -
TGTGCCAGCAGTTGGACTCAATCTGAAGCTTTCTTT | CASSWTQSEAFF | TRBV11-1 | - | TRBJ1-1 | -
TGTGCCAGCAGTTACTCCCGGCAGGCCACAGATACGCAGTATTTT | CASSYSRQATDTQYF | TRBV6-6 | - | TRBJ2-3 | -
TGTGCCAGCCACCGGGACAGGGAGTCTGGGGCCAACGTCCTGACTTTC | CASHRDRESGANVLTF | TRBV2 | TRBD1 | TRBJ2-6 | -
TGTGCCAGCAGGGTTAGCGGGACGGGTGACGGGGAGCTGTTTTTT | CASRVSGTGDGELFF | TRBV6-5 | TRBD2 | TRBJ2-2 | -
TGTGCCAGCAGTCTAGACAGGCCTACAGATACGCAGTATTTT | CASSLDRPTDTQYF | TRBV6-6 | - | TRBJ2-3 | once
TGTGCCAGCAGCTTTGGCACAGATACGCAGTATTTT | CASSFGTDTQYF | TRBV5-6 | - | TRBJ2-3 | -
TGCGCCAGCAGCCTCCGGGACGACGGGTACAATGAGCAGTTCTTC | CASSLRDDGYNEQFF | TRBV4-1 | - | TRBJ2-1 | once
TGCAGCGTTGATCCCCCAGGGCTAGAGACCCAGTACTTC | CSVDPPGLETQYF | TRBV29-1 | - | TRBJ2-5 | -
TGTGCCAGCCGAACTAGCGGGAGCACAGATACGCAGTATTTT | CASRTSGSTDTQYF | TRBV6-1 | TRBD2 | TRBJ2-3 | -
TGTGCCAGCAGTTTGGACAGCACCTTCTATGGCTACACCTTC | CASSLDSTFYGYTF | TRBV27 | - | TRBJ1-2 | -
TGTGCCAGCAGTTTATCACAGGGGGACACTGAAGCTTTCTTT | CASSLSQGDTEAFF | TRBV27 | TRBD1 | TRBJ1-1 | many
TGTGCCAGCAGTTCAGGGACAGGGCCTTACAATGAGCAGTTCTTC | CASSSGTGPYNEQFF | TRBV27 | TRBD1 | TRBJ2-1 | -
TGTGCCAGCTGCGACACTGAAGCTTTCTTT | CASCDTEAFF | TRBV6-1 | - | TRBJ1-1 | -
TGTGCCAGCAGCTTCCCCCTAGCGGGATTCACAGATACGCAGTATTTT | CASSFPLAGFTDTQYF | TRBV9 | TRBD2 | TRBJ2-3 | -
TGTGCCAGCAGCAAGACTAGCGGGACGAACACCGGGGAGCTGTTTTTT | CASSKTSGTNTGELFF | TRBV6-6 | TRBD2 | TRBJ2-2 | -
TGTGCCAGCAGTTACGGCGGGAGAACCGTCAATGAGCAGTTCTTC | CASSYGGRTVNEQFF | TRBV6-5 | TRBD2 | TRBJ2-1 | -
TGTGCCAGCAGCCTAGGGACGTTGCCAGATACGCAGTATTTT | CASSLGTLPDTQYF | TRBV9 | - | TRBJ2-3 | -
TGTGCCAGCAGTTACTCTCCAGAAAACACCGGGGAGCTGTTTTTT | CASSYSPENTGELFF | TRBV6-5 | - | TRBJ2-2 | -
TGTGCCAGCAGCTCCTCTATAGGGACAGCAGCCAACGTCCTGACTTTC | CASSSSIGTAANVLTF | TRBV7-9 | TRBD1 | TRBJ2-6 | once
TGTGCCAGCAGTTTGGGAGCGGGGGGACCCGGTGAGCAGTTCTTC | CASSLGAGGPGEQFF | TRBV28 | TRBD2 | TRBJ2-1 | -
TGTGCCAGTAGTATTGGTAAGGGCTACGAGCAGTACTTC | CASSIGKGYEQYF | TRBV19 | - | TRBJ2-7 | -